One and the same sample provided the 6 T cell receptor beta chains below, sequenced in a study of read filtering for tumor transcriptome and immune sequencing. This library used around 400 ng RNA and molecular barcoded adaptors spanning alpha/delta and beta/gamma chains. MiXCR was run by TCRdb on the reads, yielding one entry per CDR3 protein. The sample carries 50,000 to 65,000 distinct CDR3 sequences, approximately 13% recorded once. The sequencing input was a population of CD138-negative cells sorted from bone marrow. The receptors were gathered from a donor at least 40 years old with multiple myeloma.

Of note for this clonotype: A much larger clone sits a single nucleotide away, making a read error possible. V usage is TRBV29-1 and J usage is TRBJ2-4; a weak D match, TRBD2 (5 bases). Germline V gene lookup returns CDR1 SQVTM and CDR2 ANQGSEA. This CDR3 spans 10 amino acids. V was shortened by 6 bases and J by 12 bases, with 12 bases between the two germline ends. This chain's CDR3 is CSVRERPQYF. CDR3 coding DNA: TGCAGCGTGAGGGAGAGGCCTCAGTACTTC.

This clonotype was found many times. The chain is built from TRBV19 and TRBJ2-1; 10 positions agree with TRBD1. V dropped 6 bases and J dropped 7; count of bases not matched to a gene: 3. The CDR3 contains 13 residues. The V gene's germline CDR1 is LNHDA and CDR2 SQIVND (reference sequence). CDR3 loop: CASRRQGANEQFF. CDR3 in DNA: TGTGCCAGTAGAAGACAGGGGGCGAATGAGCAGTTCTTC.

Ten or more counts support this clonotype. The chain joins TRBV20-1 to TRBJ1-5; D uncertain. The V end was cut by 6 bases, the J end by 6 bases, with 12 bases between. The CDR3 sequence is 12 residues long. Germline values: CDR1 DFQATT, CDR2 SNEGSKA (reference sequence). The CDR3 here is CSAIAGSQPQHF. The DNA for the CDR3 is TGCAGTGCAATTGCGGGGAGTCAGCCCCAGCATTTT.

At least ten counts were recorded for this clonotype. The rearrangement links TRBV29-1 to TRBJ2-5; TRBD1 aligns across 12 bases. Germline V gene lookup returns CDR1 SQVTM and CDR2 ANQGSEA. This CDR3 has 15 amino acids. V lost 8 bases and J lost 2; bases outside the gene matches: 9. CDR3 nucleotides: TGCAGCATATCCGGGACAGGGGGCCTTCAAGAGACCCAGTACTTC. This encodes CSISGTGGLQETQYF.

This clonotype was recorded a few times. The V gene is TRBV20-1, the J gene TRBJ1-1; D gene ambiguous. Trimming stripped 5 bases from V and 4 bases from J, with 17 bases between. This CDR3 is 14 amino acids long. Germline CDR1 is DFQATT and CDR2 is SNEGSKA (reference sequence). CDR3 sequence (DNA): TGCAGTGCTGTTTATGGAGGATTGTTCACTGAAGCTTTCTTT. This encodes CSAVYGGLFTEAFF.

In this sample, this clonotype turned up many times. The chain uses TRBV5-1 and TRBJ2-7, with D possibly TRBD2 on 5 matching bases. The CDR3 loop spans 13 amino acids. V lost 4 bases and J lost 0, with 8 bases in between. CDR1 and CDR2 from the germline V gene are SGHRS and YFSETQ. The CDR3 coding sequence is TGCGCCAGCAGCATCGGGATCTCCTACGAGCAGTACTTC. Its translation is CASSIGISYEQYF.